The 20 T cell receptor beta chains in this list originate from one sample, sequenced in a study of blood T cell repertoires in COVID-19. Method: immunoSEQ multiplex PCR; TCRdb's copy keeps in-frame clones and lacks some. Of about 280,000 clones listed, around 90% are singletons. Sequencing was performed on peripheral blood. Source of these receptors: a young man with active or convalescent COVID-19.

This clone was picked up one time. The genes are TRBV5-1 and TRBJ2-3; 7 positions match TRBD1. The J segment lost 3 bases and the V segment lost 1 base, leaving 5 bases of the junction unmatched. Germline CDR1 SGHRS, CDR2 YFSETQ. The CDR3 is 15 amino acids. As DNA, the CDR3 is TGCGCCAGCAGCTTGATAGGGACAGTGACAGATACGCAGTATTTT. It is translated as CASSLIGTVTDTQYF. Full variable domain (remainder filled in from reference TRBV5-1 and TRBJ2-3): KAGVTQTPRYLIKTRGQQVTLSCSPISGHRSVSWYQQTPGQGLQFLFEYFSETQRNKGNFPGRFSGRQFSNSRSEMNVSTLELGDSALYLCASSLIGTVTDTQYFGPGTRLTVL.

The gene calls are TRBV9 and TRBJ1-1, with D possibly matching TRBD1 (6 bases). This CDR3 comprises 15 residues. V was cut by 4 bases and J by 0 bases, with 13 bases left in between. Germline V gene sequence: CDR1 SGDLS, CDR2 YYNGEE. This CDR3 is CASSPRTAMNTEAFF. The CDR3 nucleotides are TGTGCCAGCAGCCCACGGACAGCCATGAACACTGAAGCTTTCTTT.

This clone is a singleton in its sample. V and J are TRBV5-4 and TRBJ2-5; perhaps TRBD1 as D (7 bases). Looked up from germline, CDR1 is SGHNT and CDR2 is YYREEE (reference sequence). The CDR3 covers 15 residues. Between the trimmed V and J ends, which lost 2 bases and 1 base, there was a span of 12 bases. The DNA of the CDR3 is TGTGCCAGCAGCTTTGGAGGGGGCAGCCAAGAGACCCAGTACTTC. Its protein product is CASSFGGGSQETQYF.

CDR3 residues: CASSFSQASEQYF. In nucleotides, the CDR3 is TGTGCCAGCAGTTTCTCACAGGCGAGCGAGCAGTACTTC. V and J are TRBV12-3 or TRBV12-4 and TRBJ2-7; tentatively, D is TRBD1 (5 bases). This CDR3 contains 13 residues. Trimming took off 3 bases at V and 6 bases at J, with 12 bases between the two ends.

This chain joins TRBV18 and TRBJ2-7, with 7 bases lining up with TRBD1. The germline V gene encodes CDR1 KGHSH and CDR2 LQKENI. This CDR3 contains 13 residues. Unmatched junction bases numbered 2, after V lost 5 bases and J lost 1 base. The CDR3 loop reads CASSRGQSYEQYF. As DNA, the CDR3 is TGTGCCAGCTCAAGGGGACAGTCCTACGAGCAGTACTTC.

V and J are TRBV12-3 or TRBV12-4 and TRBJ2-4; D unclear. Trimming shortened V by 6 bases and J by 4 bases, and 7 bases separated the two germline ends. The CDR3 has 12 residues. The CDR3 is CASRGVKNIQYF. The CDR3 DNA reads as TGTGCCAGCAGAGGAGTAAAAAACATTCAGTACTTC.

The CDR3 bases are TGTGCCAGCATGACAGTTAATGAAAAACTGTTTTTT. Its translation is CASMTVNEKLFF. The chain combines TRBV6-6 with TRBJ1-4, with a weak D call TRBD1 (5 bases). This CDR3 has 12 amino acids. V lost 7 bases and J 4 bases, leaving 7 bases between the germline ends. Looked up from germline, CDR1 is MNHNY and CDR2 is SVGAGI (reference sequence).

The sample holds one count of this clone. The chain has TRBV4-3 and TRBJ1-5; no reliable D call. The CDR3 totals 14 residues. Germline assignment: CDR1 LGHNA and CDR2 YSLEER. V was cut by 0 bases and J by 6 bases, with 9 bases left in between. The CDR3 DNA reads as TGCGCCAGCAGCCAAGATAGAGGTACTCAGCCCCAGCATTTT. It encodes CASSQDRGTQPQHF.

The chain joins TRBV10-2 to TRBJ2-7; D possibly corresponds to TRBD2 (6 bases). V lost 6 bases and J lost 0, with 9 bases in between. Germline V gene sequence: CDR1 WSHSY, CDR2 SAAADI. CDR3 length: 13 amino acids. This CDR3 is CASSPGLSYEQYF. The CDR3 nucleotides are TGCGCCAGCAGCCCGGGACTCTCCTACGAGCAGTACTTC.

This chain connects TRBV13 to TRBJ2-4; TRBD1 matches 9 bases. J lost 9 bases, V lost 5 bases, and 8 bases had no gene match. Per germline, CDR1 PRHDT and CDR2 FYEKMQ (reference sequence). This CDR3 is 14 amino acids long. The CDR3 reads CASSTRDRAAIQYF. In nucleotides, the CDR3 is TGTGCCAGCAGCACTAGGGACAGGGCGGCCATTCAGTACTTC.

The chain uses TRBV29-1 and TRBJ1-1; the D gene is possibly TRBD1 (5 bases). The CDR3 consists of 13 residues. Trimming stripped 3 bases from V and 4 bases from J, with 12 bases between. Germline V gene data show CDR1 as SQVTM and CDR2 as ANQGSEA. CDR3 nucleotide sequence: TGCAGCGTTGACGGGGGAGGAGGCACTGAAGCTTTCTTT. It encodes CSVDGGGGTEAFF.

The rearrangement uses TRBV5-1 and TRBJ2-7; D may be TRBD1 (6 bases). Trimming stripped 4 bases from V and 2 bases from J, with 16 bases between. The germline V gene has CDR1 SGHRS and CDR2 YFSETQ. The CDR3 spans 15 residues. The CDR3 coding sequence is TGCGCCAGCAGCACCGCGCCGGGACAACCCTACGAGCAGTACTTC. This gives the protein CASSTAPGQPYEQYF.

V usage is TRBV7-2 and J usage is TRBJ1-2; perhaps TRBD1 as D (5 bases). The V end lost 4 bases, the J end lost 7 bases, and 13 bases lay between the germline ends. The CDR3 runs 13 residues. Germline V gene sequence: CDR1 SGHTA, CDR2 FQGNSA. In nucleotides, the CDR3 is TGTGCCAGCAGCTCCTGGGGGGTGGGTGGCTACACCTTC. This encodes CASSSWGVGGYTF. Full variable domain (outside the CDR3, taken from reference TRBV7-2 and TRBJ1-2): GAGVSQSPSNKVTEKGKDVELRCDPISGHTALYWYRQSLGQGLEFLIYFQGNSAPDKSGLPSDRFSAERTGGSVSTLTIQRTQQEDSAVYLCASSSWGVGGYTFGSGTRLTVV.

J is TRBJ2-1 and V is TRBV6-1; TRBD2 agrees at 9 bases. The trim removed 4 bases at V and 8 bases at J, leaving 12 bases unmatched. CDR1 is MNHNS and CDR2 is SASEGT in the germline V gene. The CDR3 is 16 residues long. The CDR3 spells CASSALAGPGGDEQFF. In DNA, the CDR3 is TGTGCCAGCAGTGCCCTAGCGGGGCCCGGTGGCGATGAGCAGTTCTTC.

This sequence joins TRBV12-5 and TRBJ1-5, with no clear D. Germline CDR1 LGHNT, CDR2 FRNRAP. V dropped 2 bases and J dropped 0 bases, with 17 bases sitting between them. The CDR3 covers 18 residues. The CDR3 DNA reads TGTGCTAGTGGTTTGACCGCTCTGGCGGGAGGTAGCAATCAGCCCCAGCATTTT. Residues: CASGLTALAGGSNQPQHF.

The V gene is TRBV19, the J gene TRBJ1-1; 7 positions agree with TRBD1. CDR3 length: 12 amino acids. Germline CDR1 is LNHDA and CDR2 is SQIVND (reference sequence). The J segment lost 9 bases and the V segment lost 7 bases, leaving 8 bases of the junction unmatched. The CDR3 bases are TGTGCCAGTACCGCGACAGGGCCTAAAGCTTTCTTT. As protein: CASTATGPKAFF.

The chain employs TRBV11-2 and TRBJ1-2; D may be TRBD1 (6 bases). The length of the CDR3 is 16 residues. The germline gives CDR1 SGHAT, CDR2 FQNNGV. Trimming cost V 0 bases and J 2 bases, with 13 bases left between them. CDR3 bases: TGTGCCAGCAGCTTAGAGGCGGGGGGCCACAACTATGGCTACACCTTC. Translating gives CASSLEAGGHNYGYTF.

This sequence joins TRBV7-8 and TRBJ1-6; 8 bases align to TRBD1. V dropped 5 bases and J dropped 4; count of bases not matched to a gene: 7. Germline V gene lookup returns CDR1 SGHVS and CDR2 FQNEAQ. This CDR3 comprises 16 residues. This CDR3 reads CASSPTGTGYNSPLHF. CDR3 DNA: TGTGCCAGCAGCCCCACCGGGACAGGATATAATTCACCCCTCCACTTT. Complete variable domain (other parts from reference TRBV7-8 and TRBJ1-6): GAGVSQSPRYKVAKRGQDVALRCDPISGHVSLFWYQQALGQGPEFLTYFQNEAQLDKSGLPSDRFFAERPEGSVSTLKIQRTQQEDSAVYLCASSPTGTGYNSPLHFGNGTRLTVT.

V usage is TRBV2 and J usage is TRBJ1-6; no firm D call. This CDR3 has 17 amino acids. V shed 4 bases and J shed 4 bases, with 17 bases lying between them. The germline V gene encodes CDR1 SNHLY and CDR2 FYNNEI. The CDR3 sequence is CASSVDARTRYNSPLHF. Written as DNA, the CDR3 is TGTGCCAGCAGTGTGGATGCTAGAACGCGATATAATTCACCCCTCCACTTT.

The V and J genes are TRBV7-3 and TRBJ2-5; possible D gene TRBD2, 5 bases. CDR1 and CDR2 (germline): SGHTA, FQGTGA. This CDR3 is built from 14 residues. V shed 0 bases and J shed 7 bases, with 12 bases lying between them. As DNA, the CDR3 is TGTGCCAGCAGCTTAACTGGCCTTGAGGGGACCCAGTACTTC. Its translation: CASSLTGLEGTQYF. The full variable domain, with the rest looked up from reference TRBV7-3 and TRBJ2-5, is GAGVSQTPSNKVTEKGKYVELRCDPISGHTALYWYRQSLGQGPEFLIYFQGTGAADDSGLPNDRFFAVRPEGSVSTLKIQRTERGDSAVYLCASSLTGLEGTQYFGPGTRLLVL.